Listed here are 9 T cell receptor beta chains from one sample, sequenced in a study of cytomegalovirus exposure and HLA in healthy donors. PCR involved 60 Vbeta and 13 Jbeta primers. The repertoire was sequenced with immunoSEQ multiplex PCR; TCRdb's copy has only in-frame clones and lacks some. The record lists fewer than 45,000 clones, of which the ten most abundant hold approximately 9%. Sequencing was performed on PBMCs. The receptor source for this set is a man between 35 and 55 years old in good health and CMV-seropositive.

The chain is built from TRBV5-1 and TRBJ1-1; D possibly corresponds to TRBD1 (6 bases). Germline V gene lookup returns CDR1 SGHRS and CDR2 YFSETQ. V lost 2 bases and J lost 3, with 8 bases in between. The CDR3 extends over 13 amino acids. Written as DNA, the CDR3 is TGCGCCAGCAGCTTCTCAGGGGACACTGAAGCTTTCTTT. Translating it yields CASSFSGDTEAFF.

V and J are TRBV18 and TRBJ2-2; TRBD1 agrees at 8 bases. Trimming cost V 5 bases and J 0 bases; bases outside gene matches: 5. There are 16 residues in the CDR3. Germline V lookup: CDR1 KGHSH, CDR2 LQKENI. The CDR3 DNA sequence: TGTGCCAGCTCAAAATCAGGGGGCACGAACACCGGGGAGCTGTTTTTT. Translated: CASSKSGGTNTGELFF.

Concerning this clone itself: This CDR3 is also generated by other DNA sequences in the sample. This sequence joins TRBV19 and TRBJ1-5; possible D gene TRBD1, 5 bases. The length of the CDR3 is 15 residues. The V gene's germline CDR1 is LNHDA and CDR2 SQIVND (reference sequence). The V and J ends lost 5 bases and 0 bases respectively, with 11 bases between them. CDR3 nucleotide sequence: TGTGCCAGTAGTCCTCAGGGTTATAGCAATCAGCCCCAGCATTTT. Translating it yields CASSPQGYSNQPQHF.

The CDR3 loop reads CASSSRLAGGRGETQYF. DNA of the CDR3: TGTGCCAGCAGCTCCAGACTAGCGGGGGGTAGGGGGGAGACCCAGTACTTC. This rearrangement joins TRBV7-2 to TRBJ2-5; TRBD2 agrees at 13 bases. The trim removed 4 bases at V and 5 bases at J, leaving 10 bases unmatched. The CDR3 extends over 17 amino acids. Germline V gene sequence: CDR1 SGHTA, CDR2 FQGNSA. The whole variable domain, remainder taken from reference TRBV7-2 and TRBJ2-5, is GAGVSQSPSNKVTEKGKDVELRCDPISGHTALYWYRQSLGQGLEFLIYFQGNSAPDKSGLPSDRFSAERTGGSVSTLTIQRTQQEDSAVYLCASSSRLAGGRGETQYFGPGTRLLVL.

The chain has TRBV18 and TRBJ1-1; a possible D gene is TRBD1 (5 bases). V lost 0 bases to trimming and J lost 3 bases, with 8 bases between them. The CDR3 extends over 14 amino acids. Germline V gene sequence: CDR1 KGHSH, CDR2 LQKENI. The DNA of the CDR3 is TGTGCCAGCTCACCACCAGGGGTGGACACTGAAGCTTTCTTT. Residues: CASSPPGVDTEAFF. Complete variable domain (other parts from reference TRBV18 and TRBJ1-1): NAGVMQNPRHLVRRRGQEARLRCSPMKGHSHVYWYRQLPEEGLKFMVYLQKENIIDESGMPKERFSAEFPKEGPSILRIQQVVRGDSAAYFCASSPPGVDTEAFFGQGTRLTVV.

CDR3 sequence: CASSTQGGSPLHF. The DNA of the CDR3 is TGTGCCAGCAGCACCCAGGGAGGGTCACCCCTCCACTTT. This chain links TRBV6-6 with TRBJ1-6; a weak D match, TRBD1 (5 bases). There are 13 residues in the CDR3. Germline V gives CDR1 MNHNY, CDR2 SVGAGI (reference sequence). V was pared by 6 bases and J by 10 bases, with 13 bases between.

J is TRBJ2-2 and V is TRBV9, with TRBD2 as a possible D gene (6 bases). Germline V lookup: CDR1 SGDLS, CDR2 YYNGEE. The V end was cut by 6 bases, the J end by 6 bases, with 12 bases between. There are 13 residues in the CDR3. CDR3 protein: CASNPGVSGELFF. CDR3 nucleotide sequence: TGTGCCAGCAACCCGGGGGTTTCCGGGGAGCTGTTTTTT.

The gene calls are TRBV5-1 and TRBJ2-1, with D unclear. Germline values: CDR1 SGHRS, CDR2 YFSETQ. Trimming took 4 bases from V and 8 from J, leaving 25 bases between them. CDR3 length: 17 amino acids. The CDR3 spells CASSPLSGPKILHEQFF. As DNA, the CDR3 is TGCGCCAGCAGCCCCCTCTCTGGGCCTAAAATTCTCCATGAGCAGTTCTTC.

The V call is TRBV2, the J call TRBJ2-7; 11 bases map to TRBD1. With V trimmed by 8 bases and J by 6 bases, 9 bases remained unmatched. There are 14 residues in the CDR3. Germline values: CDR1 SNHLY, CDR2 FYNNEI. Here the CDR3 DNA reads TGTGCCAGCGGTCGGGACAGGGGGTCCCGCGAGCAGTACTTC. Amino acids: CASGRDRGSREQYF.